This note documents a single T cell receptor (beta chain) sequence. Its matching antigen is unknown. The CDR3 runs to 15 residues. V dropped 4 bases and J dropped 7 bases, with 20 bases sitting between them. The germline gives CDR1 SGDLS, CDR2 YYNGEE. TCRdb reprocessed the reads with MiXCR, giving one entry per CDR3 protein. In the table there are approximately 270,000 distinct CDR3 sequences, around 20% of which are singletons. This sample stems from a study of T cell repertoires in cytomegalovirus infection. The receptor's source is a human donor in good health (CMV status not recorded). Some clones in this sample may be carry-over from other donors' samples. The chain employs TRBV9 and TRBJ1-2; D gene unclear. Sequenced material: cultured PBMCs, taken from culture after CMV antigen stimulation. CDR3 sequence (DNA): TGTGCCAGCAGCATAACGTTGGGAAGACAAGGTGGCTACACCTTC. It codes for CASSITLGRQGGYTF.